These 9 T cell receptor beta chains were sequenced from one sample in a study of OX40 agonist ivuxolimab in advanced cancers. Measured with immunoSEQ multiplex PCR; TCRdb has only the in-frame clones, and not every one. This sample has around 60,000 clones, with approximately 78% found just once. Specimen: CD4+ or CD8+ T cells sorted from blood, collected in a trial of the OX40 agonist ivuxolimab. The receptor set was obtained from an adult with an advanced solid tumor such as melanoma, head and neck, liver or kidney cancer.

V and J are TRBV18 and TRBJ2-3; 8 nucleotides align to TRBD1. Germline V gives CDR1 KGHSH, CDR2 LQKENI. CDR3 length: 13 residues. J lost 5 bases, V lost 6 bases, and 4 bases had no gene match. The CDR3: CASSPDRVDTQYF. The DNA for the CDR3 is TGTGCCAGCTCCCCGGACAGGGTAGATACGCAGTATTTT.

This chain links TRBV7-3 with TRBJ1-2, with D perhaps matching TRBD1 (5 bases). Trimming shortened V by 1 base and J by 14 bases, and 14 bases separated the two germline ends. This CDR3 has 12 amino acids. From germline, CDR1 is SGHTA and CDR2 FQGTGA. CDR3 sequence: CASSLKGSGLTF. The CDR3 nucleotides are TGTGCCAGCAGCTTAAAGGGGTCAGGGTTAACCTTC.

This chain uses TRBV5-8 with TRBJ1-5, with 10 bases fitting TRBD1. The CDR3 covers 15 residues. CDR1 is SGHTS, CDR2 YDEGEE, per germline. V was clipped by 1 base and J by 9 bases; unmatched bases: 7. Here the CDR3 reads CASSLTRTGGGPQHF. CDR3 DNA sequence: TGTGCCAGCAGCTTGACCCGGACAGGGGGGGGGCCCCAGCATTTT.

The CDR3 sequence is CASSPTRGSYEQYF. The CDR3 bases are TGTGCCAGCAGCCCTACCCGTGGCTCCTACGAGCAGTACTTC. The V call is TRBV6-5, the J call TRBJ2-7; D unclear. The CDR3 is 14 residues long. CDR1 is MNHEY, CDR2 SVGAGI, per germline. V gave up 6 bases and J gave up 0 bases, with 12 bases separating them.

This chain connects TRBV9 to TRBJ2-1; tentative D call: TRBD1 (6 bases). The CDR3 has 15 residues. Trimming took off 3 bases at V and 0 bases at J, with 10 bases between the two ends. Germline CDR1 reads SGDLS; CDR2 reads YYNGEE. CDR3 region: CASSAQGSSYNEQFF. In nucleotides, the CDR3 is TGTGCCAGCAGCGCTCAGGGGAGCTCCTACAATGAGCAGTTCTTC.

The chain combines TRBV7-8 with TRBJ2-3; tentative D call: TRBD2 (6 bases). Trimming pared 4 bases from V and 2 bases from J, leaving 16 bases between. There are 16 residues in the CDR3. Per germline, CDR1 SGHVS and CDR2 FQNEAQ. The CDR3 sequence: CASSWALRDPTDTQYF. As DNA, the CDR3 is TGTGCCAGCAGCTGGGCTTTGCGGGACCCCACAGATACGCAGTATTTT.

This chain connects TRBV5-6 to TRBJ1-2; TRBD1 agrees at 9 bases. This CDR3 region has 15 residues. The V segment lost 0 bases and the J segment 8 bases; nucleotides outside the gene matches: 8. Germline-derived CDR1 and CDR2 are SGHDT and YYEEEE. CDR3 in DNA: TGTGCCAGCAGCTTGGATTTACAGGGGGCTGGAGGCTACACCTTC. Translation: CASSLDLQGAGGYTF.

This clone was detected a few times. The chain joins TRBV20-1 to TRBJ1-2, with D maybe TRBD1 (5 bases). CDR1 is DFQATT, CDR2 SNEGSKA, per germline (reference sequence). This CDR3 is 11 amino acids long. In nucleotides, the CDR3 is TGCAGCGCGACAGAAGGTTATGGCTACACCTTC. This gives the protein CSATEGYGYTF.

The chain joins TRBV20-1 to TRBJ2-5; D uncertain. Trimming removed 3 bases at V and 1 base at J, with 3 bases between. Germline V lookup: CDR1 DFQATT, CDR2 SNEGSKA (reference sequence). The CDR3 loop spans 11 amino acids. The CDR3 DNA reads TGCAGTGCTAGTTTCCAAGAGACCCAGTACTTC. Amino acids: CSASFQETQYF.